This TCR beta chain was profiled in a study of human T cells and chemical hapten exposure. Indicated time point: pre-sensitization, week 0. Treatment meaning: therapeutic diphenylcyclopropenone sensitization with weekly scalp DPC. Venepuncture was done earlier than the placement of each patch test. TCRdb re-called the RACE reads with MiXCR, one entry per CDR3 protein. Of 95,000 to 150,000 distinct CDR3 sequences listed, roughly 14% were seen once; the top ten hold approximately 2.6%. This clonotype was counted ten times or more. CDR3 length equals 17 residues. Trimming shortened V by 6 bases and J by 0 bases, and 15 bases separated the two germline ends. From germline, CDR1 is MGHDK and CDR2 SYGVNS.

The chain is built from TRBV25-1 and TRBJ1-6; tentatively, D is TRBD1 (5 bases). Sequences were derived from whole blood, sampled in connection with sensitization to the hapten diphenylcyclopropenone (DPC). The source is a woman aged 18 to 35 with alopecia areata. Some clones in this sample may be carry-over from other donors' samples. In DNA form, the CDR3 reads TGTGCCAGCAGCGTTCGGGACGCAGGCTCCTATAATTCACCCCTCCACTTT. Translation gives CASSVRDAGSYNSPLHF.